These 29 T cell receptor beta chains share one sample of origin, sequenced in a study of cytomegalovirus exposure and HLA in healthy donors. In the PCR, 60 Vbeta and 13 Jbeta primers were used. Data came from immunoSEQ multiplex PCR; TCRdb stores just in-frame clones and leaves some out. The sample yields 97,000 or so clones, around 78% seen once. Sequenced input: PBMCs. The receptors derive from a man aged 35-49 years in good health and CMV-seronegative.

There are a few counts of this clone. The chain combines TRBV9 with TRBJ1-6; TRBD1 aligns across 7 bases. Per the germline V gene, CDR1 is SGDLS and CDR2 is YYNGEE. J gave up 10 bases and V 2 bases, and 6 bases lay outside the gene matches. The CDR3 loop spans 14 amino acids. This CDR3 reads CASSVANRGSPLHF. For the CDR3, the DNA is TGTGCCAGCAGCGTGGCCAACAGGGGATCACCCCTCCACTTT. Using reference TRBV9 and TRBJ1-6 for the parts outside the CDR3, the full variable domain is DSGVTQTPKHLITATGQRVTLRCSPRSGDLSVYWYQQSLDQGLQFLIQYYNGEERAKGNILERFSAQQFPDLHSELNLSSLELGDSALYFCASSVANRGSPLHFGNGTRLTVT.

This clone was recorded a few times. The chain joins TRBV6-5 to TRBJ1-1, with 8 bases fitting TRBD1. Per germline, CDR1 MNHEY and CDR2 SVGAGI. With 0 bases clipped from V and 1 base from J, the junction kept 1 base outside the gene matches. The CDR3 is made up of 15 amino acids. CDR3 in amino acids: CASSYSGTGNTEAFF. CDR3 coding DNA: TGTGCCAGCAGTTACTCGGGGACAGGGAACACTGAAGCTTTCTTT.

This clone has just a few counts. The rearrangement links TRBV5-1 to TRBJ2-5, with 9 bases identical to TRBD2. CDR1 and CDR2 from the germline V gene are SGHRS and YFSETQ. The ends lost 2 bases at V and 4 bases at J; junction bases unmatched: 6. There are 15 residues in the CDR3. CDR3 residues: CASSLAGGEGETQYF. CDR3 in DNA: TGCGCCAGCAGCTTAGCGGGGGGAGAGGGAGAGACCCAGTACTTC.

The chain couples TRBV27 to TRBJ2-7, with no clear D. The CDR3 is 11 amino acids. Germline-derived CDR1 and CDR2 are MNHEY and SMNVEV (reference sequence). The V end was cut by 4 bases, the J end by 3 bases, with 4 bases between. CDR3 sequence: CASSSLYEQYF. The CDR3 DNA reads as TGTGCCAGCAGTTCCCTCTACGAGCAGTACTTC.

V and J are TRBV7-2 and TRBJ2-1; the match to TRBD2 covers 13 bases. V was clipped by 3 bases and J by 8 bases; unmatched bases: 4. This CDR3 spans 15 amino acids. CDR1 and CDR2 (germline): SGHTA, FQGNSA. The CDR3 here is CASSFTSGGAYEQFF. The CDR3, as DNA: TGTGCCAGCAGCTTTACTAGCGGGGGGGCATATGAGCAGTTCTTC.

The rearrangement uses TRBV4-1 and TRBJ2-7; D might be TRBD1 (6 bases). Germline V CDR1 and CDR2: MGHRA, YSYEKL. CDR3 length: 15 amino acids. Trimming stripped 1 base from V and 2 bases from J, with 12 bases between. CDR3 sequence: CASSQGRDITYEQYF. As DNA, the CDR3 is TGCGCCAGCAGCCAAGGCCGGGACATTACCTACGAGCAGTACTTC.

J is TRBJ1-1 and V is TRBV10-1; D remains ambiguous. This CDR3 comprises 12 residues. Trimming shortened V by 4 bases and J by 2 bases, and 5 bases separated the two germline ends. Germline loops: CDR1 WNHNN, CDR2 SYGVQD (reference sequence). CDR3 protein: CASSGPNTEAFF. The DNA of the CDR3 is TGCGCCAGCAGTGGGCCCAACACTGAAGCTTTCTTT.

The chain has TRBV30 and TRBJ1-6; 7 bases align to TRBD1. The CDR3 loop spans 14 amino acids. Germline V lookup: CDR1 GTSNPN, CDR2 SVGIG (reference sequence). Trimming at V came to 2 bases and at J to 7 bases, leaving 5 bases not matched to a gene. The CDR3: CAWSIRGLNSPLHF. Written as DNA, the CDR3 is TGTGCCTGGAGTATCAGGGGGTTAAATTCACCCCTCCACTTT.

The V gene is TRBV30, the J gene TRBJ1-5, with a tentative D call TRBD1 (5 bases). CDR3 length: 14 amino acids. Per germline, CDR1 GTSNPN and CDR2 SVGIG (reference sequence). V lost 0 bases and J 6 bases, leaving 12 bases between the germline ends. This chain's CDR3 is CAWSVREGIQPQHF. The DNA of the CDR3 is TGTGCCTGGAGTGTACGGGAGGGGATTCAGCCCCAGCATTTT.

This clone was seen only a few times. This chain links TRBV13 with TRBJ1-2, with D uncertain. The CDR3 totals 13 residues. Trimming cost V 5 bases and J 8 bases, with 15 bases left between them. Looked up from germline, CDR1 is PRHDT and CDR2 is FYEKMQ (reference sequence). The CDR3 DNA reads TGTGCCAGCAGCCGCGGGGAGGGCGGGGGCTACACCTTC. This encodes CASSRGEGGGYTF.

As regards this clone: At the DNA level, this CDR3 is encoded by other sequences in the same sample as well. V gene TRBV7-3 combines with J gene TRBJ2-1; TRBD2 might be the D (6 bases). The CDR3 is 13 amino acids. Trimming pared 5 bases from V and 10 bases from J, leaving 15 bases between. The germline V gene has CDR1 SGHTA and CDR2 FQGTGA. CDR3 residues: CASSVDARGEQFF. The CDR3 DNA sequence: TGTGCCAGCAGCGTGGACGCCCGGGGGGAGCAGTTCTTC.

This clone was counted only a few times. As DNA, the CDR3 is TGTGCCAGCACCGGGACTAGCGGTAGCACAGATACGCAGTATTTT. Protein sequence: CASTGTSGSTDTQYF. This chain joins TRBV19 and TRBJ2-3; TRBD2 matches 11 bases. V shed 9 bases, J shed 0 bases, and the junction held 5 bases outside the gene matches. This CDR3 spans 15 amino acids. From germline, CDR1 is LNHDA and CDR2 SQIVND (reference sequence).

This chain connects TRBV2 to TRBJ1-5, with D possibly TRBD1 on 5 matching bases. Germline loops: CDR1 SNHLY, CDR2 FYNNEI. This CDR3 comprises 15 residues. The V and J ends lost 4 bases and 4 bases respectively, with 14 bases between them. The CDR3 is CASSVAGQGNQPQHF. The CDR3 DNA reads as TGTGCCAGCAGTGTTGCGGGGCAGGGAAATCAGCCCCAGCATTTT.

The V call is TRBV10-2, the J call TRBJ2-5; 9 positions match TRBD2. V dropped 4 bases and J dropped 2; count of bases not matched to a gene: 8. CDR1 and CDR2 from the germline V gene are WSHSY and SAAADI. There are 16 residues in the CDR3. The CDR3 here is CASSVGALAGQETQYF. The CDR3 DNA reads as TGCGCCAGCAGTGTTGGTGCGCTAGCGGGGCAAGAGACCCAGTACTTC.

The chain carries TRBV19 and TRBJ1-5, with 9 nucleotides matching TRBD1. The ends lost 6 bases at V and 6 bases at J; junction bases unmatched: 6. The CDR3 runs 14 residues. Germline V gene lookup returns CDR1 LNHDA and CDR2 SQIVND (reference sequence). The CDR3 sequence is CASRGTGNAQPQHF. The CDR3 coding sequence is TGTGCCAGTAGAGGGACAGGGAATGCTCAGCCCCAGCATTTT. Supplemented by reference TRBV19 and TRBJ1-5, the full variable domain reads DGGITQSPKYLFRKEGQNVTLSCEQNLNHDAMYWYRQDPGQGLRLIYYSQIVNDFQKGDIAEGYSVSREKKESFPLTVTSAQKNPTAFYLCASRGTGNAQPQHFGDGTRLSIL.

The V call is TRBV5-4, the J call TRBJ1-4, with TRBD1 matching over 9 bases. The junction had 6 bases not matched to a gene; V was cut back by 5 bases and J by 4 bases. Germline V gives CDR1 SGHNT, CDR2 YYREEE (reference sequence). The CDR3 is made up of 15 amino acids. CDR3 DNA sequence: TGTGCCAGCAGTCCGACAGGGGGAGGTAATGAAAAACTGTTTTTT. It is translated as CASSPTGGGNEKLFF.

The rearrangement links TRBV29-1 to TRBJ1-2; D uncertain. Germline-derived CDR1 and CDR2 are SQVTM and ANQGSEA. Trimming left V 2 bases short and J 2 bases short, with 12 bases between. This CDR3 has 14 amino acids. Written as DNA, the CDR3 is TGCAGCGTTGAACGGGGAGTGGAGAACTATGGCTACACCTTC. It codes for CSVERGVENYGYTF.

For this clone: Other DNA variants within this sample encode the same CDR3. Written as DNA, the CDR3 is TGTGCCAGCAGCCCCGGGACAGGGGGCTACGAGCAGTACTTC. Translation: CASSPGTGGYEQYF. The V call is TRBV5-6, the J call TRBJ2-7, with 11 bases aligning to TRBD1. Germline assignment: CDR1 SGHDT and CDR2 YYEEEE. The V and J ends lost 4 bases and 3 bases, in that order; junction bases with no gene match: 3. The CDR3 is made up of 14 amino acids. Filled out from reference TRBV5-6 and TRBJ2-7, the complete variable domain reads DAGVTQSPTHLIKTRGQQVTLRCSPKSGHDTVSWYQQALGQGPQFIFQYYEEEERQRGNFPDRFSGHQFPNYSSELNVNALLLGDSALYLCASSPGTGGYEQYFGPGTRLTVT.

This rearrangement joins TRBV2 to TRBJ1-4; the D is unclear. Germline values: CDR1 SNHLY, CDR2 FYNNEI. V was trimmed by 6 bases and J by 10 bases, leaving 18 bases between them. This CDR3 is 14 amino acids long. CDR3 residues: CASSLESGRLKLFF. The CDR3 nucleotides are TGTGCCAGCAGCTTGGAAAGCGGGAGGTTAAAACTGTTTTTT.

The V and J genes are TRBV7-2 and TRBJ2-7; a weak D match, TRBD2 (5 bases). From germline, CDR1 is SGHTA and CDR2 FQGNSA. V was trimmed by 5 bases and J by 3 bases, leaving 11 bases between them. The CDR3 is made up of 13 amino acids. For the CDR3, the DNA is TGTGCCAGCAGCAAGCGGTATGGCTACGAGCAGTACTTC. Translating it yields CASSKRYGYEQYF.

CDR3 nucleotides: TGTGCCAGCAGTGAACTACAGGTGGGAAGCACAGATACGCAGTATTTT. Translation: CASSELQVGSTDTQYF. V is TRBV2 and J is TRBJ2-3, with D perhaps matching TRBD1 (5 bases). Germline V gene lookup returns CDR1 SNHLY and CDR2 FYNNEI. Trimming took 2 bases from V and 0 from J, leaving 12 bases between them. CDR3 length equals 16 residues. The complete variable domain, with remaining parts taken from reference TRBV2 and TRBJ2-3, reads EPEVTQTPSHQVTQMGQEVILRCVPISNHLYFYWYRQILGQKVEFLVSFYNNEISEKSEIFDDQFSVERPDGSNFTLKIRSTKLEDSAMYFCASSELQVGSTDTQYFGPGTRLTVL.

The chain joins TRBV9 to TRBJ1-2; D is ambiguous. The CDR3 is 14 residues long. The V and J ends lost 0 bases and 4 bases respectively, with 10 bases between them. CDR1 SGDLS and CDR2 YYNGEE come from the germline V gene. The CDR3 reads CASSVDWQFYGYTF. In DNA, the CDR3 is TGTGCCAGCAGCGTAGATTGGCAGTTCTATGGCTACACCTTC.

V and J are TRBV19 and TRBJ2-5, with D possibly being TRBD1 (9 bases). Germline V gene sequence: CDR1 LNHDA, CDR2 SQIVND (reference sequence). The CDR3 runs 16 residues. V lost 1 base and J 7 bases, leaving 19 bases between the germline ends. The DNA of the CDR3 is TGTGCCAGTAGTATAGGCGGGGGGACAGGGAAGGTGACCCAGTACTTC. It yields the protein CASSIGGGTGKVTQYF.

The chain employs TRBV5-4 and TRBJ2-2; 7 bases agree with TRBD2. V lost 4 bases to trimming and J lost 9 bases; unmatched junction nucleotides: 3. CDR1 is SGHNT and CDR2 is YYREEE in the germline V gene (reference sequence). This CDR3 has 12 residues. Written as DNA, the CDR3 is TGTGCCAGCAGCCGGGGGGACCGGGAGCTGTTTTTT. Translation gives CASSRGDRELFF.

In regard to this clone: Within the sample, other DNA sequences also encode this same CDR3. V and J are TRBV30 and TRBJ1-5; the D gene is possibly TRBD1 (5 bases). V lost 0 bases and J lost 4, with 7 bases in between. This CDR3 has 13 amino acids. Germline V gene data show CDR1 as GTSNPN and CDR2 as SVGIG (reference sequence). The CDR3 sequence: CAWSVRGNQPQHF. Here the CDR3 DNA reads TGTGCCTGGAGTGTAAGGGGAAATCAGCCCCAGCATTTT.

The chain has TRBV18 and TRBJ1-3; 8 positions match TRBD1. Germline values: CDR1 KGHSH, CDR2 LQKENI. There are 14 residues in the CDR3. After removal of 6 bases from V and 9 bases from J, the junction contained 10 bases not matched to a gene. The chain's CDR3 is CASSPRDDRGTIYF. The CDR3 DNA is TGTGCCAGCTCCCCTCGTGACGACAGGGGCACCATATATTTT.

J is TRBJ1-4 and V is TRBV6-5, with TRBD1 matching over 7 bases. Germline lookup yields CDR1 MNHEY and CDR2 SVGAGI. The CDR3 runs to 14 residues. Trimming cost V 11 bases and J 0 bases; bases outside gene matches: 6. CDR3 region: CAGRTGATNEKLFF. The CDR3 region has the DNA TGTGCCGGACGGACAGGTGCAACTAATGAAAAACTGTTTTTT.

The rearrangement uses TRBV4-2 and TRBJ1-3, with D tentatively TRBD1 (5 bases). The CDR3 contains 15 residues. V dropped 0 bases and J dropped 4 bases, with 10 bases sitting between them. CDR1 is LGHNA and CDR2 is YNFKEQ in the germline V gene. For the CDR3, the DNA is TGTGCCAGCAGCCAAGACAGGGCGGACGGAAACACCATATATTTT. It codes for CASSQDRADGNTIYF.

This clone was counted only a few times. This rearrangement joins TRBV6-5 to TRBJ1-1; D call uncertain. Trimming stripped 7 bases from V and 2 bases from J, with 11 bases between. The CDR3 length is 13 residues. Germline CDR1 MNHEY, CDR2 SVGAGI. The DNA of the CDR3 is TGTGCCAGCATTACCCCGAGTAACACTGAAGCTTTCTTT. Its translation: CASITPSNTEAFF.